This is a list of T cell receptor beta chains from one sample in a study of shared clonotypes between healthy human individuals. Method: immunoSEQ multiplex PCR; TCRdb's copy keeps in-frame clones and lacks some. In the table there are around 2,000,000 clones, about 95% of which are singletons. Source material: naive CD8+ T cells sorted from blood. The receptor set was obtained from a young man in good health. The CDR3 runs from the conserved cysteine through the conserved F or W. The order of the fields is D gene, CDR3 length, J gene, V gene, clone size, CDR3 protein, CDR3 DNA. D genes are given only for firm matches. Expanded clones are given a class, and other clones once, few, many or no size at all.

D gene: .
CDR3 length: 14
J gene: TRBJ1-2
V gene: TRBV15
clone size: once
CDR3 protein: CATSRSSGTYGYTF
CDR3 DNA: TGTGCCACCAGCAGATCTAGTGGGACCTATGGCTACACCTTC

D gene: TRBD1
CDR3 length: 16
J gene: TRBJ2-3
V gene: TRBV28
clone size: .
CDR3 protein: CAMSPLTGSVTDTQYF
CDR3 DNA: TGTGCCATGAGCCCCCTGACAGGGTCGGTAACAGATACGCAGTATTTT

D gene: TRBD1
CDR3 length: 13
J gene: TRBJ2-3
V gene: TRBV6-5
clone size: .
CDR3 protein: CATGTGRTDTQYF
CDR3 DNA: TGTGCCACCGGGACAGGGAGGACAGATACGCAGTATTTT

D gene: .
CDR3 length: 16
J gene: TRBJ1-2
V gene: TRBV27
clone size: .
CDR3 protein: CASSPHNTAEGFGYTF
CDR3 DNA: TGTGCCAGCAGTCCGCATAATACCGCGGAGGGTTTTGGCTACACCTTC

D gene: TRBD2
CDR3 length: 14
J gene: TRBJ2-7
V gene: TRBV27
clone size: once
CDR3 protein: CASSLSGRGPEQYF
CDR3 DNA: TGTGCCAGCAGTTTAAGCGGGAGAGGTCCCGAGCAGTACTTC

D gene: .
CDR3 length: 15
J gene: TRBJ1-2
V gene: TRBV6-5
clone size: .
CDR3 protein: CASSVVSGPFYGYTF
CDR3 DNA: TGTGCCAGCAGTGTCGTCTCAGGGCCATTCTATGGCTACACCTTC

D gene: TRBD2
CDR3 length: 15
J gene: TRBJ2-7
V gene: TRBV11-2
clone size: .
CDR3 protein: CASSARTSGVYEQYF
CDR3 DNA: TGTGCCAGCAGCGCTAGGACTAGCGGGGTATACGAGCAGTACTTC

D gene: .
CDR3 length: 11
J gene: TRBJ2-1
V gene: TRBV25-1
clone size: .
CDR3 protein: CASSDGNQGFF
CDR3 DNA: TGTGCCAGCAGTGACGGGAACCAGGGTTTCTTC

D gene: TRBD1
CDR3 length: 13
J gene: TRBJ1-2
V gene: TRBV6-5
clone size: .
CDR3 protein: CASSYRDRDGYTF
CDR3 DNA: TGTGCCAGCAGTTACCGGGACAGGGATGGCTACACCTTC

D gene: .
CDR3 length: 16
J gene: TRBJ2-5
V gene: TRBV11-2
clone size: few
CDR3 protein: CASSLEQGLGQETQYF
CDR3 DNA: TGTGCCAGCAGCTTAGAACAAGGGTTGGGCCAAGAGACCCAGTACTTC

D gene: .
CDR3 length: 11
J gene: TRBJ1-1
V gene: TRBV20-1
clone size: .
CDR3 protein: CSARLNTEAFF
CDR3 DNA: TGCAGTGCTAGGTTGAACACTGAAGCTTTCTTT

D gene: .
CDR3 length: 14
J gene: TRBJ1-1
V gene: TRBV27
clone size: .
CDR3 protein: CASRIDFPDPEAFF
CDR3 DNA: TGTGCCAGCAGGATCGACTTCCCGGACCCTGAAGCTTTCTTT

D gene: .
CDR3 length: 15
J gene: TRBJ2-3
V gene: TRBV27
clone size: .
CDR3 protein: CASSMGASGTDTQYF
CDR3 DNA: TGTGCCAGCAGCATGGGGGCGTCAGGCACAGATACGCAGTATTTT

D gene: .
CDR3 length: 14
J gene: TRBJ1-1
V gene: TRBV10-3
clone size: .
CDR3 protein: CAIRNGTANTEAFF
CDR3 DNA: TGTGCCATCAGGAACGGGACGGCGAACACTGAAGCTTTCTTT

D gene: .
CDR3 length: 13
J gene: TRBJ2-1
V gene: TRBV9
clone size: .
CDR3 protein: CASSVEGYDEQFF
CDR3 DNA: TGTGCCAGCAGCGTCGAGGGGTATGATGAGCAGTTCTTC

D gene: TRBD1
CDR3 length: 15
J gene: TRBJ1-2
V gene: TRBV10-3
clone size: .
CDR3 protein: CAISSGTGVNYGYTF
CDR3 DNA: TGTGCCATCAGCTCCGGGACAGGGGTCAACTATGGCTACACCTTC

D gene: .
CDR3 length: 16
J gene: TRBJ2-2
V gene: TRBV4-3
clone size: once
CDR3 protein: CASSQDGSANTGELFF
CDR3 DNA: TGCGCCAGCAGCCAAGATGGGTCAGCGAACACCGGGGAGCTGTTTTTT

D gene: .
CDR3 length: 11
J gene: TRBJ2-1
V gene: TRBV4-2
clone size: .
CDR3 protein: CASSQDPKVVF
CDR3 DNA: TGTGCCAGCAGCCAAGATCCGAAAGTGGTCTTC

D gene: .
CDR3 length: 17
J gene: TRBJ2-3
V gene: TRBV4-3
clone size: .
CDR3 protein: CASSQDPGMGEGDTQYF
CDR3 DNA: TGCGCCAGCAGCCAAGATCCGGGGATGGGGGAAGGAGATACGCAGTATTTT

D gene: .
CDR3 length: 12
J gene: TRBJ2-2
V gene: TRBV9
clone size: .
CDR3 protein: CASSSNTGELFF
CDR3 DNA: TGTGCCAGCAGTTCCAACACCGGGGAGCTGTTTTTT

D gene: .
CDR3 length: 13
J gene: TRBJ1-1
V gene: TRBV7-8
clone size: .
CDR3 protein: CASSYLSGTEAFF
CDR3 DNA: TGTGCCAGCAGCTATTTATCGGGCACTGAAGCTTTCTTT

D gene: .
CDR3 length: 16
J gene: TRBJ1-5
V gene: TRBV11-3
clone size: .
CDR3 protein: CASSFPTGGCSQPQHF
CDR3 DNA: TGTGCCAGCAGCTTCCCCACGGGGGGATGCAGTCAGCCCCAGCATTTT

D gene: TRBD1
CDR3 length: 16
J gene: TRBJ2-5
V gene: TRBV6-6
clone size: .
CDR3 protein: CASSTGQGEGEETQYF
CDR3 DNA: TGTGCCAGCAGTACTGGACAGGGAGAGGGGGAAGAGACCCAGTACTTC

D gene: .
CDR3 length: 14
J gene: TRBJ1-1
V gene: TRBV5-4
clone size: .
CDR3 protein: CASSLGQAGTEAFF
CDR3 DNA: TGTGCCAGCAGCTTGGGACAGGCCGGCACTGAAGCTTTCTTT

D gene: .
CDR3 length: 14
J gene: TRBJ1-5
V gene: TRBV7-9
clone size: .
CDR3 protein: CASSFAGGRQPQHF
CDR3 DNA: TGTGCCAGCAGCTTTGCGGGGGGACGTCAGCCCCAGCATTTT

D gene: .
CDR3 length: 13
J gene: TRBJ2-7
V gene: TRBV27
clone size: .
CDR3 protein: CASRRDTSYEQYF
CDR3 DNA: TGTGCCAGCAGGCGGGACACGTCCTACGAGCAGTACTTC

D gene: TRBD1
CDR3 length: 18
J gene: TRBJ1-3
V gene: TRBV28
clone size: .
CDR3 protein: CASSRPPGQLLSGNTIYF
CDR3 DNA: TGTGCCAGCAGTCGACCCCCGGGACAGCTCCTCTCTGGAAACACCATATATTTT

D gene: .
CDR3 length: 16
J gene: TRBJ1-6
V gene: TRBV18
clone size: .
CDR3 protein: CASSGPLADGNSPLHF
CDR3 DNA: TGTGCCAGCTCGGGACCCCTGGCAGACGGTAATTCACCCCTCCACTTT

D gene: .
CDR3 length: 13
J gene: TRBJ2-4
V gene: TRBV4-1
clone size: once
CDR3 protein: CASSQVGKNIQYF
CDR3 DNA: TGCGCCAGCAGCCAAGTAGGCAAAAACATCCAGTACTTC

D gene: .
CDR3 length: 14
J gene: TRBJ2-1
V gene: TRBV4-1
clone size: .
CDR3 protein: CASSFDPTGSEQFF
CDR3 DNA: TGCGCCAGCAGCTTCGACCCCACAGGGAGTGAGCAGTTCTTC

D gene: TRBD1
CDR3 length: 16
J gene: TRBJ1-5
V gene: TRBV4-1
clone size: .
CDR3 protein: CATHFKTGGKGQPQHF
CDR3 DNA: TGCGCCACCCACTTTAAGACAGGGGGCAAGGGTCAGCCCCAGCATTTT

D gene: TRBD2
CDR3 length: 12
J gene: TRBJ2-7
V gene: TRBV7-9
clone size: .
CDR3 protein: CASSGGAYEQYF
CDR3 DNA: TGTGCCAGCTCGGGGGGTGCCTACGAGCAGTACTTC

D gene: .
CDR3 length: 13
J gene: TRBJ2-7
V gene: TRBV11-2
clone size: .
CDR3 protein: CASSLVLWDEQYF
CDR3 DNA: TGTGCCAGCAGCTTAGTGCTCTGGGACGAACAGTACTTC

D gene: .
CDR3 length: 14
J gene: TRBJ2-1
V gene: TRBV9
clone size: .
CDR3 protein: CASSDQAPWDEQFF
CDR3 DNA: TGTGCCAGCAGCGACCAGGCCCCCTGGGATGAGCAGTTCTTC

D gene: .
CDR3 length: 16
J gene: TRBJ1-2
V gene: TRBV2
clone size: .
CDR3 protein: CASSGPNGGRDYGYTF
CDR3 DNA: TGTGCCAGCAGTGGCCCGAATGGGGGGAGGGACTATGGCTACACCTTC

D gene: .
CDR3 length: 13
J gene: TRBJ1-4
V gene: TRBV10-2
clone size: .
CDR3 protein: CASGLDSNEKLFF
CDR3 DNA: TGCGCCAGCGGCCTAGACAGTAATGAAAAACTGTTTTTT

D gene: .
CDR3 length: 12
J gene: TRBJ2-7
V gene: TRBV10-2
clone size: .
CDR3 protein: CASSEPGSEQYF
CDR3 DNA: TGCGCCAGCAGTGAACCTGGGTCCGAGCAGTACTTC

D gene: .
CDR3 length: 13
J gene: TRBJ2-4
V gene: TRBV2
clone size: .
CDR3 protein: CASSAAGKNIQYF
CDR3 DNA: TGTGCCAGCAGTGCCGCAGGGAAAAACATTCAGTACTTC

D gene: .
CDR3 length: 14
J gene: TRBJ1-4
V gene: TRBV6-5
clone size: .
CDR3 protein: CASSYGQGTGKLFF
CDR3 DNA: TGTGCCAGCAGCTACGGGCAGGGGACCGGAAAACTGTTTTTT

D gene: .
CDR3 length: 12
J gene: TRBJ1-6
V gene: TRBV6-1
clone size: .
CDR3 protein: CASSEFVMTLHF
CDR3 DNA: TGTGCCAGCAGTGAATTTGTGATGACCCTCCACTTT

D gene: .
CDR3 length: 16
J gene: TRBJ1-6
V gene: TRBV5-1
clone size: .
CDR3 protein: CASSQDRSSYNSPLHF
CDR3 DNA: TGCGCCAGCAGCCAGGACCGGAGCTCCTATAATTCACCCCTCCACTTT

D gene: .
CDR3 length: 15
J gene: TRBJ2-7
V gene: TRBV2
clone size: .
CDR3 protein: CASSEGRQDLWEQYF
CDR3 DNA: TGTGCCAGCAGTGAAGGACGGCAGGACCTTTGGGAGCAGTACTTC

D gene: TRBD2
CDR3 length: 17
J gene: TRBJ2-3
V gene: TRBV4-1
clone size: once
CDR3 protein: CASSQEKLRGITDTQYF
CDR3 DNA: TGCGCCAGCAGCCAAGAAAAACTGCGGGGGATCACAGATACGCAGTATTTT

D gene: TRBD2
CDR3 length: 16
J gene: TRBJ2-5
V gene: TRBV9
clone size: .
CDR3 protein: CASSVMGGGPSETQYF
CDR3 DNA: TGTGCCAGCAGCGTTATGGGGGGAGGGCCATCAGAGACCCAGTACTTC

D gene: TRBD2
CDR3 length: 16
J gene: TRBJ2-7
V gene: TRBV6-1
clone size: .
CDR3 protein: CASSAPPAGLAYEQYF
CDR3 DNA: TGTGCCAGCAGTGCTCCCCCGGCGGGACTAGCTTACGAGCAGTACTTC